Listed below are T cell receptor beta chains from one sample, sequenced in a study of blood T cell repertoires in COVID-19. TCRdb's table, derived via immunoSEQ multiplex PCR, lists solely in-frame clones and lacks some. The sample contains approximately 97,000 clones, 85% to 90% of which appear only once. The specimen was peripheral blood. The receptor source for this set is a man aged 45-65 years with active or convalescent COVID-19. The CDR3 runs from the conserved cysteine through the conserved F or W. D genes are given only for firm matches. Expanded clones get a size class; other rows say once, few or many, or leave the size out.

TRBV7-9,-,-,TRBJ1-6,TGTGCCAGCAGCTTACGGGGGGCGTCACCCCTCCACTTT,CASSLRGASPLHF
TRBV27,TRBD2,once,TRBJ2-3,TGTGCCAGCAGTCGCTTACTAGCGGGGGGGCCAGATACGCAGTATTTT,CASSRLLAGGPDTQYF
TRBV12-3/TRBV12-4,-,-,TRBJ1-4,TGTGCCAGCACCGGAGGGGCGGGTGAAAAACTGTTTTTT,CASTGGAGEKLFF
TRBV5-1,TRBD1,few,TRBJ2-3,TGCGCCAGCAGCTTTCGTGACAGGGGGGTAGATACGCAGTATTTT,CASSFRDRGVDTQYF
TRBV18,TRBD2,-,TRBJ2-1,TGTGCCAGCTCACTAGCGGGGGTCTCCTACAATGAGCAGTTCTTC,CASSLAGVSYNEQFF
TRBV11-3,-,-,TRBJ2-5,TGTGCCAGCAGCTTAAACGGGCAAGAGACCCAGTACTTC,CASSLNGQETQYF
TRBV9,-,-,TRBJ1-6,TGTGCCAGCAGCGAATCGACAGGTTACGATAATTCACCCCTCCACTTT,CASSESTGYDNSPLHF
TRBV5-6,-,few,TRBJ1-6,TGTGCCAGCAGCTTGGGGACGGGATACTATAATTCACCCCTCCACTTT,CASSLGTGYYNSPLHF
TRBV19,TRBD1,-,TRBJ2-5,TGTGCCACCCCGACAGGGGTCAAGACCCAGTACTTC,CATPTGVKTQYF
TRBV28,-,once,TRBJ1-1,TGTGCCAGCATCCCTCCCCTTTCCGGTAACACTGAAGCTTTCTTT,CASIPPLSGNTEAFF
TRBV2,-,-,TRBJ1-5,TGTGCCAGCACAAGAACACAGGTCAATCAGCCCCAGCATTTT,CASTRTQVNQPQHF
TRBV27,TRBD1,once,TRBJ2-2,TGTGCCAGCAGCGACCGACAGGGTGGGGCCGGGGAGCTGTTTTTT,CASSDRQGGAGELFF
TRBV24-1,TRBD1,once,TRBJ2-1,TGTGCCGCCAGTGTTACCGGGACAGGGGTATCCTACAATGAGCAGTTCTTC,CAASVTGTGVSYNEQFF
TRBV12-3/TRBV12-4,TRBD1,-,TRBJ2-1,TGTGCCAGCAGCTTCACCTCGGGACAGACTGGATTCTTC,CASSFTSGQTGFF
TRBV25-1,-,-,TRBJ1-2,TGTGCCAGCAGTTTGGCAGGAGGCTACACCTTC,CASSLAGGYTF
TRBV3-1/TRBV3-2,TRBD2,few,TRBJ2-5,TGTGCCAGCAGCCCAGCTAGCGGGGGCTCTGAAGAGACCCAGTACTTC,CASSPASGGSEETQYF
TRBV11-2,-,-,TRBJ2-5,TGTGCCAGCAGCTCCACTTCGGGAATCTGGCAGAAAGAGACCCAGTACTTC,CASSSTSGIWQKETQYF
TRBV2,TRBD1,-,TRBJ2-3,TGTGCCAGCAGTCAAAACGGGGATGGGACAGCGCAGTATTTT,CASSQNGDGTAQYF
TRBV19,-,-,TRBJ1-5,TGTGCCAGTAGTATTGGGGGGGAACAGCCCCAGCATTTT,CASSIGGEQPQHF
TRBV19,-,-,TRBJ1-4,TGTGCCAGTAGCCTAGGGGGGGCGGCCCGAAAACTGTTTTTT,CASSLGGAARKLFF
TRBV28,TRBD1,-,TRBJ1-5,TGTGCCAGCAGTTTAACAGGGGATCAGCCCCAGCATTTT,CASSLTGDQPQHF
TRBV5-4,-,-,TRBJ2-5,TGTGCCAGCAGCTTGGGTAGGGGTGAGACCCAGTACTTC,CASSLGRGETQYF
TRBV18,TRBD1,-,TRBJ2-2,TGTGCCAGCTCACCACCAGGACAGGGAACCGGGGAGCTGTTTTTT,CASSPPGQGTGELFF
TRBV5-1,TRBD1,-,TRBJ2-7,TGCGCCAGCAGCGATCCGGGACAGGGCTTTTACGAGCAGTACTTC,CASSDPGQGFYEQYF
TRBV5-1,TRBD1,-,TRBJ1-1,TGCGCCAGCAGCTGGGGACAGGAGGACACTGAAGCTTTCTTT,CASSWGQEDTEAFF
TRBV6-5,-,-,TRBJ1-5,TGTGCCAGCAGTCCACAGGGATTTCAGCCCCAGCATTTT,CASSPQGFQPQHF
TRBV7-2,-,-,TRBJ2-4,TGTGCCAGCAGCTTACAGGGCATTCAGTACTTC,CASSLQGIQYF
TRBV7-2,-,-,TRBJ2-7,TGTGCCAGCAGCTTAGAAGTGTCGGACAGCGATACCTACGAGCAGTACTTC,CASSLEVSDSDTYEQYF
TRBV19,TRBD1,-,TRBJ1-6,TGTGCCAGTTCCGGACAGGGCAGTTCACCCCTCCACTTT,CASSGQGSSPLHF
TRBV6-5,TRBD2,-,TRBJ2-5,TGTGCCAGCAGTTACCGGTTTGCGGGGGGGCAAGAGACCCAGTACTTC,CASSYRFAGGQETQYF
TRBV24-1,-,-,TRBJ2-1,TGTGCCACCCGCTCGGGTCTTGGCGACAATGAGCAGTTCTTC,CATRSGLGDNEQFF
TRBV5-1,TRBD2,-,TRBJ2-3,TGCGCCAGCAGCGCGACTAGCGGGGGCACAGATACGCAGTATTTT,CASSATSGGTDTQYF
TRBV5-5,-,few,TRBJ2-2,TGTGCCAGCAGCTTGTGGCAGAACACCGGGGAGCTGTTTTTT,CASSLWQNTGELFF
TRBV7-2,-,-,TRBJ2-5,TGTGCCAGCAGCTTAGTAACCGGGGGTGAGACCCAGTACTTC,CASSLVTGGETQYF
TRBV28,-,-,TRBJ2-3,TGTGCCAGCTCCCCCGCGGGGGCCGCAGATACGCAGTATTTT,CASSPAGAADTQYF
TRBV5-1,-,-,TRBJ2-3,TGCGCCAGCAGCTTGGCCCGGACAGTCGATACGCAGTATTTT,CASSLARTVDTQYF
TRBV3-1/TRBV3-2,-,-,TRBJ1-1,TGTGCCAGCAGCCAAGAGACGGGGAATACTGAAGCTTTCTTT,CASSQETGNTEAFF
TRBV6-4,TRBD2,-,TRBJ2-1,TGTGCCAGCAGTGACGGGACTAGCGGGGGGAATGAGCAGTTCTTC,CASSDGTSGGNEQFF
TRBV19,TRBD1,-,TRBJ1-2,TGTGCCAGTAGTATAAACAGACAGGGCTACAATGGCTACACCTTC,CASSINRQGYNGYTF
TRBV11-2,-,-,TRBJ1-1,TGTGCCAGCAGCGCCACAGGACCTGAAGCTTTCTTT,CASSATGPEAFF
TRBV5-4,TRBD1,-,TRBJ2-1,TGTGCCAGCGGACGGGACAGGGGCCCCAACAATGAGCAGTTCTTC,CASGRDRGPNNEQFF
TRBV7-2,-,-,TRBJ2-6,TGTGCCAGCAGCTTAGCAGCCTCTGGGGCCAACGTCCTGACTTTC,CASSLAASGANVLTF
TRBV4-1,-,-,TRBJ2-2,TGCGCCAGCAGCCCAGACCTTTTGACAGGACTGAATAGAAACGGGGAGCTGTTTTTT,CASSPDLLTGLNRNGELFF
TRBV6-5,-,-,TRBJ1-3,TGTGCCAGCAGTTACGGACTCCGAAGCTCTGGAAACACCATATATTTT,CASSYGLRSSGNTIYF
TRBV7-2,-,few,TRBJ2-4,TGTGCCAGCAGCTCATCCGGGACTCACCGGTACTTC,CASSSSGTHRYF
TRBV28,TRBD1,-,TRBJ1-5,TGTGCCAGCAGTCCCCCCGACAGGGCCAATCAGCCCCAGCATTTT,CASSPPDRANQPQHF
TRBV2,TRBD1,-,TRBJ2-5,TGTGCCAGCAGGGGACAGGGCGGAGAGACCCAGTACTTC,CASRGQGGETQYF
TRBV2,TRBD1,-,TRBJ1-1,TGTGCCAGCAGTGAGACAGGGCGAACTTTCTTT,CASSETGRTFF
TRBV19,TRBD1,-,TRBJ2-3,TGTGCCAGTAGCAACAGGGGGTTCACAGATACGCAGTATTTT,CASSNRGFTDTQYF
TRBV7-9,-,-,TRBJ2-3,TGTGCCAGCAGCTTAGACAGCGGATCAGATACGCAGTATTTT,CASSLDSGSDTQYF